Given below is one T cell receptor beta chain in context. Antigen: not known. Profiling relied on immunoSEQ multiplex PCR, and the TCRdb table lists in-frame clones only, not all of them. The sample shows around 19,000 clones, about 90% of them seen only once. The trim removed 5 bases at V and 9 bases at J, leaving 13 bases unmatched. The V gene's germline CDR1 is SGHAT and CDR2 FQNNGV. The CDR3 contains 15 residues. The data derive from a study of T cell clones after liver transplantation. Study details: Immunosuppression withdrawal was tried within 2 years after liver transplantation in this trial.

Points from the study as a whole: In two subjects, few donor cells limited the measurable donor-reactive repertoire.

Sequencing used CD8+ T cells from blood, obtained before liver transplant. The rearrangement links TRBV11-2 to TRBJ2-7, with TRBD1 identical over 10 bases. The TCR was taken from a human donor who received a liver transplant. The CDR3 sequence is CASSTIPGTGAGQYF. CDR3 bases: TGTGCCAGCAGCACGATTCCCGGGACAGGGGCAGGGCAGTACTTC.